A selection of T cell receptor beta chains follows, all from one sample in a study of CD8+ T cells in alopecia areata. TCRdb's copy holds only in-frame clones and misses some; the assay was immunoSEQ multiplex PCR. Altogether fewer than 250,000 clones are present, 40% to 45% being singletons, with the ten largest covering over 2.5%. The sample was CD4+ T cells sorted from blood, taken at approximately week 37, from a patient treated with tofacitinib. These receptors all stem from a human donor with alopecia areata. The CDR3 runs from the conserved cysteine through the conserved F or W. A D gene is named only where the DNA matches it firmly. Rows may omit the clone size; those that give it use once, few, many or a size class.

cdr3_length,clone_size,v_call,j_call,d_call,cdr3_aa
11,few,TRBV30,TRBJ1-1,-,CAWTLNTEAFF
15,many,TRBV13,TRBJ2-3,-,CASSLGGVSTDTQYF
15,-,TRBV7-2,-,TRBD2,CASSLGAGEYNEQFF
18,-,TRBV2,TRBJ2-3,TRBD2,CASRVGTGLVGSTDTQYF
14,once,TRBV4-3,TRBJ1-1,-,CASSQLTRNTEAFF
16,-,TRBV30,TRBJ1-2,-,CAWSTSPVSANYGYTF
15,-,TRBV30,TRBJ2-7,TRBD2,CAWSKGLAGSYEQYF
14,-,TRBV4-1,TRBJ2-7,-,CASSQNPADPEQYF
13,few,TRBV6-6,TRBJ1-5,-,CASSYSSGQPQHF
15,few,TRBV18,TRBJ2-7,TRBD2,CASSRGTTGGYEQYF
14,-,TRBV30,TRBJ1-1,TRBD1,CAWSRGTGNTEAFF
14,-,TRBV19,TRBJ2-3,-,CASSISTPADTQYF
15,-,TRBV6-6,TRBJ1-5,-,CASTLRGAGHQPQHF
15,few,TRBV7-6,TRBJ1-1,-,CASSPYGGVNTEAFF
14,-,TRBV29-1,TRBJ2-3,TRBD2,CSADSGSRTDTQYF
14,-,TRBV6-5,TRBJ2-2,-,CASSTALNTGELFF
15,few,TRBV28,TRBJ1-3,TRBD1,CASRIQGISGNTIYF
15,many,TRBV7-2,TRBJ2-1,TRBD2,CASSLRTSFRLEQFF
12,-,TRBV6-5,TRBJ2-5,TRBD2,CASGLAGETQYF
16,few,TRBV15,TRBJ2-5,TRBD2,CATTPGGKTVQETQYF
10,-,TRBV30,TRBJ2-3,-,CAQFTDTQYF
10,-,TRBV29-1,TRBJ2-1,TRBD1,CSASDRDPFF
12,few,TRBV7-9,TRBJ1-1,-,CASSFTGGFVNF
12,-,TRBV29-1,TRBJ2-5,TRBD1,CSVMTGGETQYF
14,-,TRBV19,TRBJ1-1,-,CASSIRVMNTEAFF
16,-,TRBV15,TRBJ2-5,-,CATSRSSGLGEETQYF
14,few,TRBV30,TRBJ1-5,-,CAWSVTGRDQPQHF
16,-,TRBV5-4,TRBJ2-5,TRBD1,CASSLSGTGGLETQYF
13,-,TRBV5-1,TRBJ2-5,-,CASSSPGEKTQYF
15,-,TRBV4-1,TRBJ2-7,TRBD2,CASSQPGLGGYEQYF